Shown below are 14 T cell receptor beta chains from a single sample sequenced in a study of post-analysis software for immune sequencing data. Study-level findings and limits: Roughly five TRBV segments appeared more often in patients than in controls, and TRBV5-6, TRBV5-1 and TRBV20-1 were among these.

The antigens for these receptors are not known. Built from TCR beta cDNA, the libraries had unique molecular identifiers in them. A single record per CDR3 protein comes from TCRdb applying MiXCR to the PCR reads. Among hundreds of thousands of distinct CDR3 sequences, 25% to 30% were seen once, and the ten largest hold 0.56%. The sample consisted of blood. Source of these receptors: a girl aged 10 to 17 with multiple sclerosis.

The V and J genes are TRBV7-8 and TRBJ2-5; D not resolved. The germline V gene encodes CDR1 SGHVS and CDR2 FQNEAQ. The CDR3 sequence is 15 residues long. Trimming shortened V by 4 bases and J by 1 base, and 13 bases separated the two germline ends. The CDR3 DNA reads TGTGCCAGCAGCTCACCGTTTTGGGGCCAAGAGACCCAGTACTTC. Residues: CASSSPFWGQETQYF.

This clonotype was detected only a few times. The chain joins TRBV6-5 to TRBJ1-5, with unresolved D. The CDR3 runs to 16 residues. CDR1 is MNHEY, CDR2 SVGAGI, per germline. The germline V and J ends were trimmed by 2 bases and 2 bases, with 13 bases remaining between them. As DNA, the CDR3 is TGTGCCAGCAGTTACGGCCGGGCCGTGGGCAATCAGCCCCAGCATTTT. Amino acid sequence: CASSYGRAVGNQPQHF.

This clonotype was found many times. The CDR3 is CSARDRGRDTQYF. The CDR3 bases are TGCAGTGCTAGGGACAGGGGCAGAGATACGCAGTATTTT. J is TRBJ2-3 and V is TRBV20-1, with TRBD1 matching over 9 bases. Germline trimming cut 3 bases from V and 5 bases from J; bases unmatched to any gene: 3. This CDR3 region has 13 residues. Germline values: CDR1 DFQATT, CDR2 SNEGSKA (reference sequence).

There are a few counts of this clonotype. The rearrangement joins TRBV9 to TRBJ1-2, with 8 positions matching TRBD1. The J segment lost 4 bases and the V segment lost 5 bases, leaving 7 bases of the junction unmatched. Germline lookup yields CDR1 SGDLS and CDR2 YYNGEE. The CDR3 has 14 residues. Here the CDR3 reads CASSAPTGGYGYTF. The CDR3 DNA follows: TGTGCCAGCAGTGCACCCACAGGGGGCTATGGCTACACCTTC.

As to this clonotype: It may be a read error: a sequence one base away is much more abundant. The chain combines TRBV5-1 with TRBJ2-3; TRBD2 matches at 9 bases. This CDR3 spans 18 amino acids. The germline V gene has CDR1 SGHRS and CDR2 YFSETQ. In DNA form, the CDR3 reads TGCGCCAGCGGCTTGGATGTGGCTAGCGGGATCGGAACAGATACGCAGTATTTT. Its translation is CASGLDVASGIGTDTQYF. Filled out from reference TRBV5-1 and TRBJ2-3, the complete variable domain reads KAGVTQTPRYLIKTRGQQVTLSCSPISGHRSVSWYQQTPGQGLQFLFEYFSETQRNKGNFPGRFSGRQFSNSRSEMNVSTLELGDSALYLCASGLDVASGIGTDTQYFGPGTRLTVL.

This chain links TRBV9 with TRBJ1-2; D is uncertain. Germline CDR1 and CDR2: SGDLS and YYNGEE. The CDR3 length is 10 residues. The V end was cut by 4 bases, the J end by 7 bases, with 5 bases between. This chain's CDR3 is CASSRVGYTF. As DNA, the CDR3 is TGTGCCAGCAGCCGGGTTGGCTACACCTTC.

In nucleotides, the CDR3 is TGTGCCATCAGTCAGACCAGGGACAGGGGGATCGATGAGCAGTACTTC. Protein sequence: CAISQTRDRGIDEQYF. V usage is TRBV10-3 and J usage is TRBJ2-5, with TRBD1 matching over 11 bases. In germline, CDR1 is ENHRY, CDR2 SYGVKD. This CDR3 is built from 16 residues. With 5 bases clipped from V and 11 bases from J, the junction kept 16 bases outside the gene matches.

V and J are TRBV5-1 and TRBJ1-1; no clear D. This CDR3 has 13 amino acids. The V end was cut by 5 bases, the J end by 1 base, with 9 bases between. From germline, CDR1 is SGHRS and CDR2 YFSETQ. CDR3 sequence reads: CASRTTPNTEAFF. CDR3 coding DNA: TGCGCCAGCAGGACGACACCGAACACTGAAGCTTTCTTT.

V is TRBV12-3 or TRBV12-4 and J is TRBJ2-3, with TRBD2 identical over 12 bases. The V segment lost 5 bases and the J segment 0 bases; nucleotides outside the gene matches: 6. The CDR3 runs to 17 residues. The CDR3 here is CASSPGLAGFSTDTQYF. CDR3 bases: TGTGCCAGCAGTCCAGGACTAGCGGGGTTTAGCACAGATACGCAGTATTTT.

This clonotype was detected only a few times. The genes are TRBV7-9 and TRBJ2-1, with TRBD2 matching over 8 bases. The junction had 11 bases not matched to a gene; V was cut back by 0 bases and J by 4 bases. The CDR3 is 18 residues long. Germline lookup yields CDR1 SEHNR and CDR2 FQNEAQ (reference sequence). Written as DNA, the CDR3 is TGTGCCAGCAGCTTAGCACGGAGGACGGGAGGGGTATACAATGAGCAGTTCTTC. This codes for CASSLARRTGGVYNEQFF.

The sample holds a few counts of this clonotype. The chain combines TRBV6-1 with TRBJ1-5; D gene unclear. This CDR3 has 14 amino acids. From germline, CDR1 is MNHNS and CDR2 SASEGT. V was clipped by 4 bases and J by 4 bases, with 11 bases between them. The CDR3 sequence is CASSVDLGNQPQHF. The CDR3 DNA reads as TGTGCCAGCAGTGTCGACTTGGGGAATCAGCCCCAGCATTTT.

This clonotype was counted a few times. A junction end diverges from the germline sequence, so it may reflect a read error. This chain connects TRBV5-6 to TRBJ2-3, with 7 bases that match TRBD2. This CDR3 comprises 14 residues. Germline values: CDR1 SGHDT, CDR2 YYEEEE. This chain's CDR3 is CASTLAGDTDTQYF. DNA for the CDR3: TGTGCCAGCACCTTGGCGGGAGACACAGATACGCAGTATTTT. Based on the CDR3 plus reference TRBV5-6 and TRBJ2-3, the full variable domain is DAGVTQSPTHLIKTRGQQVTLRCSPKSGHDTVSWYQQALGQGPQFIFQYYEEEERQRGNFPDRFSGHQFPNYSSELNVNALLLGDSALYLCASTLAGDTDTQYFGPGTRLTVL.

In its sample, this clonotype was seen a few times. V and J are TRBV3-1 and TRBJ2-1; a weak D match, TRBD1 (5 bases). CDR1 and CDR2 (germline): LGHDT, YNNKEL (reference sequence). Trimming stripped 1 base from V and 5 bases from J, with 15 bases between. The CDR3 has 16 amino acids. The CDR3 DNA is TGTGCCAGCAGCCAAGCTCGATCGACAGTTGACAATGAGCAGTTCTTC. Its protein is CASSQARSTVDNEQFF.

The CDR3 DNA is TGTGCCAGCAGTGCCCCAGGGGGCCGAGTCAATCAGCCCCAGCATTTT. The encoded protein is CASSAPGGRVNQPQHF. The chain has TRBV2 and TRBJ1-5, with 8 bases lining up with TRBD1. Germline V gene lookup returns CDR1 SNHLY and CDR2 FYNNEI. V was clipped by 4 bases and J by 3 bases; unmatched bases: 8. The CDR3 length is 16 residues.